Included here is one T cell receptor beta chain sequence, with context. The entry originates in a study of shared clonotypes between healthy human individuals. Sequenced by immunoSEQ multiplex PCR; TCRdb stores in-frame clones only, minus some. The top ten clones hold around 15% of a sample with around 300,000 clones, roughly 84% of them seen once. The clonotype originates from a man in his late teens or twenties in good health. The sample comprised memory CD8+ T cells sorted from blood. The subset is: CD45RO+ cells pooled with CCR7-negative TemRA cells.

DNA for the CDR3: TGTGCCATCAGTGAGTCTGAGTGGGAGTTTACCCACGAGCAGTACTTC. Translated, it gives CAISESEWEFTHEQYF. The chain combines TRBV10-3 with TRBJ2-7; D is perhaps TRBD2 (5 bases). The germline CDR1 and CDR2 sequences are ENHRY and SYGVKD. This CDR3 comprises 16 residues. V was trimmed by 0 bases and J by 5 bases, leaving 17 bases between them.